This T cell receptor (beta chain) is from a study of T cell clonotyping in hematopoietic cell transplantation. Study-wide results and caveats: Pathologically expanded recipient clonotypes increased progressively from day 30 to day 180 as diversity fell. Few recipient clonotypes overlapped donors; over 95% were de novo at given depth.

J lost 1 base, V lost 3 bases, and 7 bases had no gene match. Germline CDR1 is SGHRS and CDR2 is YFSETQ. The CDR3 is made up of 16 amino acids. On this clone itself: Its specificity is not known.

Time point indicated: recipient sample about 28 days before transplant, after cytoreduction. Sequencing was performed with immunoSEQ multiplex PCR; in TCRdb, only in-frame clones are kept and a portion is missing. The data hold some 28,000 clones, with 82% observed a single time. The TCR comes from a man aged 35-49 years with acute myeloid leukemia. Some clones in this sample may be carry-over from other donors' samples. The V gene is TRBV5-1, the J gene TRBJ2-1; 7 nucleotides line up with TRBD1. The starting material was peripheral blood mononuclear cells, obtained before stem cell transplant. The chain's CDR3 is CASSSGTVRSYNEQFF. In nucleotides, the CDR3 is TGCGCCAGCAGCTCGGGGACAGTCAGATCCTACAATGAGCAGTTCTTC.